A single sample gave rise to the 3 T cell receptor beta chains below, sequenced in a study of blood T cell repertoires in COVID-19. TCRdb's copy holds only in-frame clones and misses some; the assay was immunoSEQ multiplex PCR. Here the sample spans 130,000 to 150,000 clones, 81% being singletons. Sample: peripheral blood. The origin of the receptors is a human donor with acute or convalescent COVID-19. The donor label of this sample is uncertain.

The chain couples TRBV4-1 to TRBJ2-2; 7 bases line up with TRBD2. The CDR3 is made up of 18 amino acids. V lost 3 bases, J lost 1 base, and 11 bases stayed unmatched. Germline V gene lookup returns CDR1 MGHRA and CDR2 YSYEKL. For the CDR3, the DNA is TGCGCCAGCAGCCACCTTCTCGGGGGGACGGGGAACACCGGGGAGCTGTTTTTT. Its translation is CASSHLLGGTGNTGELFF.

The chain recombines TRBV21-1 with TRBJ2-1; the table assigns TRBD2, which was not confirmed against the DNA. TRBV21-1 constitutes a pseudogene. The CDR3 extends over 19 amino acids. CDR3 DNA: TGTGCCAGCAGCAAAGTCGGGAATAGCGGGGGTGCCCCCTACAATGAGCAGTTCTTC. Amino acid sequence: CASSKVGNSGGAPYNEQFF.

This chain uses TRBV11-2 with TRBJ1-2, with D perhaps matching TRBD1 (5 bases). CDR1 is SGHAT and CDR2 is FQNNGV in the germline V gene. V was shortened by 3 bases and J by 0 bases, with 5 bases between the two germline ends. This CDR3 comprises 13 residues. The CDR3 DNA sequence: TGTGCCAGCAGCTTGACAGCTAACTATGGCTACACCTTC. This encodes CASSLTANYGYTF. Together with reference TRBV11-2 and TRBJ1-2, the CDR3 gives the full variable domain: EAGVAQSPRYKIIEKRQSVAFWCNPISGHATLYWYQQILGQGPKLLIQFQNNGVVDDSQLPKDRFSAERLKGVDSTLKIQPAKLEDSAVYLCASSLTANYGYTFGSGTRLTVV.